The T cell receptor (beta chain) under discussion was sequenced for a study of T-cell memory formation after mild COVID-19. TCRdb reprocessed the 5' RACE reads via MiXCR and lists one record per CDR3 protein. The sample records 80,000 to 90,000 distinct CDR3 sequences, approximately 25% being singletons. V dropped 2 bases and J dropped 7 bases, with 11 bases sitting between them. From germline, CDR1 is MDHEN and CDR2 SYDVKM. There are 13 residues in the CDR3. The V gene is TRBV28, the J gene TRBJ1-1; possibly TRBD1 for D (6 bases). The source is a young man who had mild COVID-19 (a few samples of this study predate the infection). Cell type and time point are not known. The sequencing input was PBMCs or a T cell subset sorted from them (not recorded which). As DNA, the CDR3 is TGTGCCAGCAGTTTAATGTCAGGGGTTGAAGCTTTCTTT. Its translation is CASSLMSGVEAFF.